A selection of T cell receptor beta chains follows, all from one sample in a study of T cells in Graves' hyperthyroidism and ophthalmopathy. TCRdb re-called the multiplex PCR reads through MiXCR, storing one row per CDR3 protein. The sample carries roughly 280,000 distinct CDR3 sequences, around 15% recorded once. Sequences were obtained from blood. These receptor sequences come from an older woman with Graves' ophthalmopathy. The CDR3 runs from the conserved cysteine through the conserved F or W. The order of the fields is J gene, D gene, V gene, clone size, CDR3 DNA, CDR3 protein. The D gene is left open where the match is weak. Clone size is not always given. Where it is, it says once, few, many or a class for expanded clones.

J: TRBJ2-7
D: -
V: TRBV5-6
size: -
DNA: TGTGCCAGCAGCCTCCGGGGGGCCAGCTCCTACGAGCAGTACTTC
CDR3: CASSLRGASSYEQYF

J: TRBJ2-7
D: -
V: TRBV4-1
size: many
DNA: TGCGCCAGCAGCTTGGGGGGAGTGGGAGGCTACGAGCAGTACTTC
CDR3: CASSLGGVGGYEQYF

J: TRBJ2-1
D: TRBD2
V: TRBV30
size: -
DNA: TGTGCCTGGAGTGTAGCTAGCGGGAGCGTTGAGCAGTTCTTC
CDR3: CAWSVASGSVEQFF

J: TRBJ2-3
D: TRBD2
V: TRBV6-5
size: -
DNA: TGTGCCAGCAGTAACACCGGGACTAGCGAGGCAGATACGCAGTATTTT
CDR3: CASSNTGTSEADTQYF

J: TRBJ2-2
D: TRBD1
V: TRBV12-3/TRBV12-4
size: medium-sized
DNA: TGTGCCAGCAGTCTCACGGACAGGGGAACCGGGGAGCTGTTTTTT
CDR3: CASSLTDRGTGELFF

J: TRBJ2-1
D: -
V: TRBV7-8
size: many
DNA: TGTGCCAGCAGCTCCACCTTTAGGGGGAGTCGTGACAATGAGCAGTTCTTC
CDR3: CASSSTFRGSRDNEQFF

J: TRBJ2-6
D: -
V: TRBV19
size: few
DNA: TGTGCCAGTAGTATCCCAACGTACAAGCCTGGGGCCAACGTCCTGACTTTC
CDR3: CASSIPTYKPGANVLTF

J: TRBJ2-3
D: -
V: TRBV14
size: few
DNA: TGTGCCAGCAGCCAAGATAGGGAAGATACGCAGTATTTT
CDR3: CASSQDREDTQYF

J: TRBJ2-2
D: TRBD2
V: TRBV20-1
size: many
DNA: TGCAGTGCTAGAGTGCCGGGACTAGCGGGAGTTGGGTGGGCCGGGGAGCTGTTTTTT
CDR3: CSARVPGLAGVGWAGELFF

J: TRBJ2-3
D: -
V: TRBV14
size: many
DNA: TGTGCCAGCAGCCAACAAGGGGCGGTAGATACGCAGTATTTT
CDR3: CASSQQGAVDTQYF

J: TRBJ2-7
D: -
V: TRBV30
size: many
DNA: TGTGCCTGGAGTGTACTGGGTGGTTACGAGCAGTACTTC
CDR3: CAWSVLGGYEQYF

J: TRBJ2-1
D: TRBD2
V: TRBV5-4
size: -
DNA: TGTGCCAGCGGGGGGGAGTACTACAATGAGCAGTTCTTC
CDR3: CASGGEYYNEQFF

J: TRBJ1-3
D: -
V: TRBV7-2
size: few
DNA: TGTGCCAGCAGCTTAGGGATGGACCTCGGGGCTAGGGGAAACACCATATATTTT
CDR3: CASSLGMDLGARGNTIYF

J: TRBJ1-1
D: -
V: TRBV7-2
size: many
DNA: TGTGCCAGCATGAAAGAGGTCAGGGACACTGAAGCTTTCTTT
CDR3: CASMKEVRDTEAFF